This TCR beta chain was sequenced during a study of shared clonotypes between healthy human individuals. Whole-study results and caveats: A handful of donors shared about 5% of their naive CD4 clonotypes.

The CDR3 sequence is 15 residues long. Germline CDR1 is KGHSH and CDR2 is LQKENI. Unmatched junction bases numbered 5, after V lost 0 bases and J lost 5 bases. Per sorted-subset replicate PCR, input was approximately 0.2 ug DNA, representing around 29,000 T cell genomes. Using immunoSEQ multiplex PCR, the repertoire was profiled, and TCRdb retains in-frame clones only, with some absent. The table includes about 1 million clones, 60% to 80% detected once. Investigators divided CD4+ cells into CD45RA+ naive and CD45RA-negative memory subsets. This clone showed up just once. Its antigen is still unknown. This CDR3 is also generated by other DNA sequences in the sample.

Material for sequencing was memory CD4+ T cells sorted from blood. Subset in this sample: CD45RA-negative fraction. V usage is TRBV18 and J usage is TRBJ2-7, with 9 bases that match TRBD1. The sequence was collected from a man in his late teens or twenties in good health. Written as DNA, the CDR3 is TGTGCCAGCTCACCACCCGGACAGGGGAACCACGAGCAGTACTTC. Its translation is CASSPPGQGNHEQYF.